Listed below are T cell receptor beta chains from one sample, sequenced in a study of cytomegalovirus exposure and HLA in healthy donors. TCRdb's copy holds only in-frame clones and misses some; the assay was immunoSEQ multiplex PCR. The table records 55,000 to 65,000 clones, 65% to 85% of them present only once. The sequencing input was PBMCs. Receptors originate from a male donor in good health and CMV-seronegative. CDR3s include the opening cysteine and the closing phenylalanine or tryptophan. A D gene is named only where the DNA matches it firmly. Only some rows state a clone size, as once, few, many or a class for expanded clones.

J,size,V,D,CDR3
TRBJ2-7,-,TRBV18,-,CASSPSRDEQYF
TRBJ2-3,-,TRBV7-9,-,CASTPDWAGAVPDTQYF
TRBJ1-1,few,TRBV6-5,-,CASSPGERRPEAFF
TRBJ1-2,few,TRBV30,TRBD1,CAWSVPGQGVHYGYTF
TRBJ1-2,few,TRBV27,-,CASSLSSGSRGYTF
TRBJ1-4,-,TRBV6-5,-,CASSAVAHSGEKLFF
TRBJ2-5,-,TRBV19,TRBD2,CASSIGAGVGETQYF
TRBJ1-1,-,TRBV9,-,CASSVAGQNTEAFF
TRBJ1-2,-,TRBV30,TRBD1,CAGPDRGARGYTF
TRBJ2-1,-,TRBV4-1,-,CASSQGDYNEQFF
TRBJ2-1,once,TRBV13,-,CASSSGLNEQFF
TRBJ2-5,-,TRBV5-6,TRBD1,CASSGQGAQETQYF
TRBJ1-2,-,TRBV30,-,CAWTPYDSNYGYTF
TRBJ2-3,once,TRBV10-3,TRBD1,CAISTTGQGTDTQYF
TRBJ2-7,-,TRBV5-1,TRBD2,CASSLRLADSYEQYF
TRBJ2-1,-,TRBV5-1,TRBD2,CASSTDGLAGGRKFF
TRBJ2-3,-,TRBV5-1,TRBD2,CASSWGRGQLTDTQYF
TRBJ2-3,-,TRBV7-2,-,CASSPRGEDTQYF
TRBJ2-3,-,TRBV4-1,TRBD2,CASSLGLAGGPSTDTQYF
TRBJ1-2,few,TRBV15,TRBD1,CATSRAGDSGYGYTF
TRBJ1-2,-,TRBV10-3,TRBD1,CAISESQGVGYGYTF
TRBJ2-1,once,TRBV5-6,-,CASSLVGGEQFF
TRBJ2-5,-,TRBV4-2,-,CASSQTGYQETQYF
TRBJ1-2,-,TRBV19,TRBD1,CASSRGQGNGYTF
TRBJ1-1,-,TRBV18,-,CASSLDSGAEAFF
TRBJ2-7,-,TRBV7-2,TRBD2,CASSVGTSGASIREQYF
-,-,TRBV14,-,CASSQVKTTTSEQYF
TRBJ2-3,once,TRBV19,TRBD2,CASSSYLAASTDTQYF
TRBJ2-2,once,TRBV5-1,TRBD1,CASSRGQGLDTGELFF
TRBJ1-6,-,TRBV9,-,CASSVDSRGYNSPLHF